This T cell receptor (beta chain) was observed in a study of technical replicates of blood from a few donors. There are 13 residues in the CDR3. The germline V and J ends were trimmed by 1 base and 13 bases, with 17 bases remaining between them. CDR1 SGHAT and CDR2 FQNNGV come from the germline V gene. Sequenced by immunoSEQ multiplex PCR; TCRdb stores in-frame clones only, minus some. The repertoire holds some 57,000 clones, with over 85% as singletons. This clone was recorded once. Sequencing used PBMCs. The chain recombines TRBV11-2 with TRBJ2-7; weak D call: TRBD1 (5 bases). The receptor was derived from a human donor in good health. Some clones in this sample may be carry-over from other donors' samples. The CDR3 reads CASSLARGRMGYF. Here the CDR3 DNA reads TGTGCCAGCAGCTTAGCAAGGGGTAGGATGGGATACTTC.